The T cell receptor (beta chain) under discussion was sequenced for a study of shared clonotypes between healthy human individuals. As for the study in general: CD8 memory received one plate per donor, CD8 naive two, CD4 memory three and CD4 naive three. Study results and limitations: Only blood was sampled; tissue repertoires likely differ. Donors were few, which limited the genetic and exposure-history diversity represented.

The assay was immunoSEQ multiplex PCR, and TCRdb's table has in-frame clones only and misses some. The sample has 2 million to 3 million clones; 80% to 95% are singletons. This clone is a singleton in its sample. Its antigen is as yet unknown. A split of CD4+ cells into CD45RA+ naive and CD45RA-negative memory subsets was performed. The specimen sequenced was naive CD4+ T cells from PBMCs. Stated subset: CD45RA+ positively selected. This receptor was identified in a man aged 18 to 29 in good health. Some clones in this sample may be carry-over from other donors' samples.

In nucleotides, the CDR3 is TGTGCCAGTAGTATTTCAGGGGGGTATGTGAATGAGCAGTTCTTC. Translated: CASSISGGYVNEQFF. The chain uses TRBV19 and TRBJ2-1, with a possible D match to TRBD1 (7 bases). The germline V gene encodes CDR1 LNHDA and CDR2 SQIVND (reference sequence). The CDR3 totals 15 residues. Trimming stripped 3 bases from V and 7 bases from J, with 16 bases between. Full variable domain (outside the CDR3, taken from reference TRBV19 and TRBJ2-1): DGGITQSPKYLFRKEGQNVTLSCEQNLNHDAMYWYRQDPGQGLRLIYYSQIVNDFQKGDIAEGYSVSREKKESFPLTVTSAQKNPTAFYLCASSISGGYVNEQFFGPGTRLTVL.